This T cell receptor (beta chain) was captured in a study of blood T cell repertoires in COVID-19. Across the whole study: For recovered donors of Cohort 3, there were two negative PCRs, clearance, or symptom resolution. Sources were T cells, B-cell-depleted T cells, or PBMCs; the material itself was cDNA or gDNA.

Donors were grouped by their self-reported clinical history. The data were produced by immunoSEQ multiplex PCR, yet TCRdb's version contains in-frame clones alone and is incomplete. The sample has a few hundred thousand clones, about 86% seen once. Sample: PBMCs or T cells enriched from blood (not recorded which). This receptor was obtained from a woman aged 50 to 60 in a cohort exposed to, infected with or recovered from COVID-19 (not recorded which).

The CDR3 loop reads CASSLFLGQGREKLFF. The DNA for the CDR3 is TGTGCCAGCAGCTTATTTCTGGGACAGGGTCGCGAAAAACTGTTTTTT. The chain is built from TRBV7-2 and TRBJ1-4; 9 nucleotides align to TRBD1. Germline V gene data show CDR1 as SGHTA and CDR2 as FQGNSA. The CDR3 sequence is 16 residues long. J lost 8 bases, V lost 2 bases, and 9 bases had no gene match.